This entry describes one T cell receptor (beta chain). Its target antigen remains unknown. The input lacks base qualities; no much larger clone sits a single base away. Based on the germline V gene (reference sequence), the CDR1 and CDR2 sequences are LNHDA and SQIVND. From the cysteine through the phenylalanine, the CDR3 covers 14 amino acids. Only the CDR3 region is kept as DNA, spanning 42 bases read in frame from base 1. Here V drops 8 bases and J drops 4 bases, and the junction holds 6 bases not matched to any gene. Healthy HIV-negative adults with no recently reported acute infections or vaccinations were included as donors. Every donor was a Caucasian adult living in Nashville, Tennessee, USA. CD4+ T cells were enriched by magnetic negative selection; naive cells were then positively selected on CD45RA, and the negative fraction formed the memory subset. After blood collection by leukapheresis, PBMCs were isolated using Ficoll-Histopaque density gradient centrifugation and then cryopreserved in the vapor phase of liquid nitrogen. Purity and quantity of every magnetically sorted T cell population were checked by analytical flow cytometry. Genomic DNA was isolated from every sorted fraction and measured by UV absorbance on a Nanodrop 2000c.

TCR CDR3 regions were amplified from genomic DNA by multiplex PCR using the deep immunoSEQ assay. For each cell subset, the extracted genomic DNA was distributed evenly across all wells of several immunoSEQ 96-well plates, and each plate served as one replicate. Each replicate PCR for sorted subsets received approximately 200 ng genomic DNA, equal to about 30,000 T cell genomes. The purified libraries were quantified using a Qubit 3.0 fluorometer, sized with a Bioanalyzer 2100, and then quantified again using the KAPA Library Quantification kit. Every immunoSEQ 96-well plate was sequenced on a dedicated single-read 150-cycle Illumina NextSeq 550 flow cell. In the paper's pipeline: The immunoSEQ output contained only junctional sequences without quality scores, so filtering could not match that applied to full-length reads. Sequences were annotated with PyIR, a Python wrapper for IgBLAST v1.9, using IMGT germline references to assign V/J genes and CDR3. Reads with weak V/J assignments (E-value above 1e-6), missing CDR3, stop codons, out-of-frame junctions, or ambiguous translated residues were removed. A V3J clonotype was defined by an identical inferred V gene, J gene, and CDR3 amino acid sequence. Percentage overlap between repertoires was computed as shared unique clonotypes divided by the size of the smaller repertoire. RTK rarefaction, the Chao1 estimator, and Recon v2.1 estimates of unobserved clonotypes were used to assess repertoire richness. Generation probabilities for all TCRbeta clonotypes obtained by the gDNA method from a handful of donors were computed using OLGA. Not all clones reach the TCRdb copy of this immuneACCESS table, which keeps in-frame sequences only. Checked studies attribute under half of the gap to unresolved V genes and leave the rest unexplained. Clone size and the V and J calls come from that table; the DNA yielded D and trimming. Within this sample are 950,000 to 1,200,000 clones, with around three quarters of them counted one time only. More than 0.85% of the sample is held by the ten biggest clonotypes.

The sample is drawn from a study of shared clonotypes between healthy human individuals (dated by TCRdb to 2020 to 2022). With regard to the full study: Three men and a couple of women, aged 18 to 49 years, made up the cohort. For each donor, CD4 naive and CD4 memory were each run on three plates, CD8 naive on two plates, and CD8 memory on one plate. To estimate repertoire size and how much clonotype sharing occurs between individuals, the study deeply sequenced the blood TCR repertoires of several healthy adults. To increase sequencing depth and limit assay-specific biases, different laboratories used diverse techniques to prepare libraries and sequence TCR repertoires. Between about 0.94 and 8.9 billion PBMCs per donor were obtained by leukapheresis.

Findings and caveats that apply to the study as a whole: Sampling was restricted to blood, and TCR repertoires in tissue are likely to differ from TCR repertoires in blood. The small number of donors limited the genetic and exposure-history diversity represented. Even with the large sequencing depth, rarefaction of the sorted-subset datasets indicated that sequencing was incomplete. Based on pairwise subsampling, the degree of clonotype sharing among donors was expected to be affected by sequencing depth. Larger estimated clonotype richness was generally found for naive subsets than for memory subsets. Clonotypes shared by all four sorted-subset donors showed higher generation probabilities than non-shared clonotypes. About 5% of naive CD4, 3.5% of naive CD8, approximately 2% of memory CD4, and less than 0.45% of memory CD8 clonotypes were shared across a few donors.

The sequence is built from TRBV19 and TRBJ2-2; 8 nucleotides in the junction match TRBD2. The receptor's source is a man between 18 and 35 years old in good health. Some clones in this sample may be carry-over from other donors' samples. The sequenced sample was memory CD4+ T cells from PBMCs. Read against the paper, the sample's cell subset or site label means: CD45RA-negative fraction. The sequence in DNA is TGTGCCAGTTCTTTCGGGAGGGCCACCGGGGAGCTGTTTTTT. It is translated as CASSFGRATGELFF.